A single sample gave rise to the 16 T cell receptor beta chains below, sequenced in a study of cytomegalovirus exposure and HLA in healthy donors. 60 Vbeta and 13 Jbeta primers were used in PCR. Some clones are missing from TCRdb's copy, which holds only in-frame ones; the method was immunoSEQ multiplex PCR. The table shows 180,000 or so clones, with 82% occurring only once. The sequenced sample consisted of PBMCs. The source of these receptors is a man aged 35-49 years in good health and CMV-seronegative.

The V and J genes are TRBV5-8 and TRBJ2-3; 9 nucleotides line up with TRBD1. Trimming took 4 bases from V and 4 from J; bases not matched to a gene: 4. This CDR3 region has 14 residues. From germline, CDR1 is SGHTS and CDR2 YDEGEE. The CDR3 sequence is CASSLRTGADTQYF. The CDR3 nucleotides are TGTGCCAGCAGCCTCCGGACAGGGGCAGATACGCAGTATTTT.

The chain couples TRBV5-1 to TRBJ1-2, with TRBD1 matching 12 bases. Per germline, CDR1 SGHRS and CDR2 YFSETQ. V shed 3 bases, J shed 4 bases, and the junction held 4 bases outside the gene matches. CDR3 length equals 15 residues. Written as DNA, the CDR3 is TGCGCCAGCAGCTCCGGGACAGGGGGCGTCTATGGCTACACCTTC. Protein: CASSSGTGGVYGYTF.

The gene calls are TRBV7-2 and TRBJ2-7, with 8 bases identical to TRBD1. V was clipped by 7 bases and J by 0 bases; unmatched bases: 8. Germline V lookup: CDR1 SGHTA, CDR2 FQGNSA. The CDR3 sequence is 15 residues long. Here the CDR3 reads CASTRSTGGSYEQYF. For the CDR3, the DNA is TGTGCCAGCACCCGAAGTACAGGGGGCTCCTACGAGCAGTACTTC.

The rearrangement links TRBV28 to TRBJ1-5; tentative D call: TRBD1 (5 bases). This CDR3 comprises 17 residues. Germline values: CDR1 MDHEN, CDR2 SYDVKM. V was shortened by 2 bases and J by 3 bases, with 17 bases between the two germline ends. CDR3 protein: CASSLGGGQGINQPQHF. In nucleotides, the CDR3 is TGTGCCAGCAGTTTAGGCGGCGGCCAGGGCATCAATCAGCCCCAGCATTTT.

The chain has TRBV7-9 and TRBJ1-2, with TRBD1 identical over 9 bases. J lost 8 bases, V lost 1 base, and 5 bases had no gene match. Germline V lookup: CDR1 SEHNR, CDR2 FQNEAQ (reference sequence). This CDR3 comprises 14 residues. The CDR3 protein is CASSLVGTGRGYTF. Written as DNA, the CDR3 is TGTGCCAGCAGCTTAGTCGGGACAGGGCGCGGCTACACCTTC.

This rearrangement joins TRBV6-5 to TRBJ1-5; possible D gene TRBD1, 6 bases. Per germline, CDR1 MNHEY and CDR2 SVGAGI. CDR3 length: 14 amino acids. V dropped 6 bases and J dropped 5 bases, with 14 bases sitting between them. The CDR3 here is CASSRTVFYQPQHF. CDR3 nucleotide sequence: TGTGCCAGCAGCCGGACAGTTTTTTATCAGCCCCAGCATTTT.

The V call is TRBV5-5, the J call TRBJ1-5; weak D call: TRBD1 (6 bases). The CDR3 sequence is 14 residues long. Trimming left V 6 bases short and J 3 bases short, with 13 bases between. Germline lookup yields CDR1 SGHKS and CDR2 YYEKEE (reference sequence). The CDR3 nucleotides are TGTGCCAGCACCCCGGGACAAGACAATCAGCCCCAGCATTTT. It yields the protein CASTPGQDNQPQHF.

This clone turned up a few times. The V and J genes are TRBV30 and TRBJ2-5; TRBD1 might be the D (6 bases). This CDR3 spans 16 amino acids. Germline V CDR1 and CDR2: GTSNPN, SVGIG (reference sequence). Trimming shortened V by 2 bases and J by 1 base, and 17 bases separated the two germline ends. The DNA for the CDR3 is TGTGCCTGGAGTAAGGGGCCGTCAGGGGCCCAAGAGACCCAGTACTTC. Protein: CAWSKGPSGAQETQYF.

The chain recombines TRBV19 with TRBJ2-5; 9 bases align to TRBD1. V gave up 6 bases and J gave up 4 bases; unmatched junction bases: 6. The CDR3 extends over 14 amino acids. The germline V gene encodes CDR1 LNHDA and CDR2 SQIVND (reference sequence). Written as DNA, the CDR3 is TGTGCCAGTAGAGACAGGGGGGCGAGAGAGACCCAGTACTTC. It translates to CASRDRGARETQYF.

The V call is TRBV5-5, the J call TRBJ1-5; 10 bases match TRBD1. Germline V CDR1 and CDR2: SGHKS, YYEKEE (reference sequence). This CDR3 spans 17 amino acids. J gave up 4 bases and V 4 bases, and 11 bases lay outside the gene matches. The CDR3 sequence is CASSPLGDRGGNQPQHF. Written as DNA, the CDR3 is TGTGCCAGCAGCCCTCTCGGGGACAGGGGTGGGAATCAGCCCCAGCATTTT.

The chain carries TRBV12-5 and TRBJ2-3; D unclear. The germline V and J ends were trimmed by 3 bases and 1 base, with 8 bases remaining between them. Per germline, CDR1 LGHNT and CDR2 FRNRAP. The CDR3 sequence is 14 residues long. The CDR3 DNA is TGTGCTAGTGGTTTCGGGTCCGGCACAGATACGCAGTATTTT. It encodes CASGFGSGTDTQYF.

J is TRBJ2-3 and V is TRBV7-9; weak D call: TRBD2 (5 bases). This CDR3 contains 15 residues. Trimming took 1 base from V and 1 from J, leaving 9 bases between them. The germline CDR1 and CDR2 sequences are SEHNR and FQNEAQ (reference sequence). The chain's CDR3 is CASSLVGKRTDTQYF. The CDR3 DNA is TGTGCCAGCAGCTTAGTCGGGAAACGCACAGATACGCAGTATTTT. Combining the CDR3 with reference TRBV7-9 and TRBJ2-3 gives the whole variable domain DTGVSQNPRHKITKRGQNVTFRCDPISEHNRLYWYRQTLGQGPEFLTYFQNEAQLEKSRLLSDRFSAERPKGSFSTLEIQRTEQGDSAMYLCASSLVGKRTDTQYFGPGTRLTVL.

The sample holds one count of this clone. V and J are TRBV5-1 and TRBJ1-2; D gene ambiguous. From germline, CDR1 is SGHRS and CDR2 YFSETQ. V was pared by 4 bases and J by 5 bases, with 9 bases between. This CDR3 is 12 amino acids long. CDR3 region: CASSASEYGYTF. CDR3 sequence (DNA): TGCGCCAGCAGCGCATCTGAGTATGGCTACACCTTC.

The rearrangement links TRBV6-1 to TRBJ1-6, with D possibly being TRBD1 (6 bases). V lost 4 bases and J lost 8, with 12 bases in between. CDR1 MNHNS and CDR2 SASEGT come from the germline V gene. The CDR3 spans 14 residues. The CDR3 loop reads CASSGRGLDSPLHF. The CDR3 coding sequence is TGTGCCAGCAGTGGCAGGGGATTGGATTCACCCCTCCACTTT.

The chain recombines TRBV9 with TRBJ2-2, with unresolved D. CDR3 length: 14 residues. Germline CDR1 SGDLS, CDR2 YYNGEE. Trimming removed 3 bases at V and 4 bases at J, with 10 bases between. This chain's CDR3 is CASSGPTGTGELFF. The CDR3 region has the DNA TGTGCCAGCAGCGGACCCACGGGCACCGGGGAGCTGTTTTTT.

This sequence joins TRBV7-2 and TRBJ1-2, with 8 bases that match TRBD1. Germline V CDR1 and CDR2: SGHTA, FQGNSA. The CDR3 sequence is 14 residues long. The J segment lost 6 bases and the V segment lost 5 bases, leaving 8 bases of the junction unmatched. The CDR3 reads CASSPSWTGNGYTF. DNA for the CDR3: TGTGCCAGCAGCCCTTCTTGGACAGGGAATGGCTACACCTTC. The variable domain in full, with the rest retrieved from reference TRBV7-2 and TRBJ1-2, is GAGVSQSPSNKVTEKGKDVELRCDPISGHTALYWYRQSLGQGLEFLIYFQGNSAPDKSGLPSDRFSAERTGGSVSTLTIQRTQQEDSAVYLCASSPSWTGNGYTFGSGTRLTVV.